This T cell receptor beta chain was sequenced in a study of blood T cell repertoires in COVID-19. Study summary: The cDNA or gDNA used as material had been derived from T cells, B-cell-depleted T cells, or PBMCs.

The CDR3 covers 15 residues. Trimming shortened V by 2 bases and J by 5 bases, and 15 bases separated the two germline ends. CDR1 LGHNT and CDR2 FRNRAP come from the germline V gene. Participants reported their clinical history, and cohort assignment relied on those reports. TCRdb's copy holds only in-frame clones and misses some; the assay was immunoSEQ multiplex PCR. The table has 150,000 to 200,000 clones, 65% to 80% seen once. This sequence was found in a woman in her 50s with acute COVID-19. This chain links TRBV12-5 with TRBJ2-5; D may be TRBD2 (7 bases). Sequencing was carried out using PBMCs or T cells enriched from blood (not recorded which). CDR3 loop: CASGLFRGAIETQYF. The CDR3 coding sequence is TGTGCTAGTGGTTTGTTTCGGGGGGCGATTGAGACCCAGTACTTC.